These T cell receptor beta chains were read from a single sample in a study of neurological immune-mediated disorders. A single record per CDR3 protein comes from TCRdb applying MiXCR to the 5' RACE reads. The sample has around 130,000 distinct CDR3 sequences; roughly 3.2% are singletons. Sequenced material: PBMCs. These receptors were obtained from a woman aged 25 to 39 with multiple sclerosis. The CDR3 runs from the conserved cysteine through the conserved F or W. The order of the fields is J gene, D gene, V gene, clone size, CDR3 DNA, CDR3 protein. The D gene is left open where the match is weak. Some rows mark clone size as missing; the rest say once, few, many or name a class of expanded clone.

j_gene: TRBJ2-2; d_gene: TRBD1; v_gene: TRBV11-2; abundance: many; CDR3nt: TGTGCCAGCAGCACGTTACAGGGGGCTCTCCGGACCGGGGAGCTGTTTTTT; CDR3aa: CASSTLQGALRTGELFF
j_gene: TRBJ1-1; d_gene: -; v_gene: TRBV19; abundance: many; CDR3nt: TGTGCCAGTAGTCTAAACGGGATTAGGGCTGAAGCTTTCTTT; CDR3aa: CASSLNGIRAEAFF
j_gene: TRBJ2-7; d_gene: -; v_gene: TRBV6-2/TRBV6-3; abundance: many; CDR3nt: TGTGCCAGCAGAGTTACCTACGAGCAGTACTTC; CDR3aa: CASRVTYEQYF
j_gene: TRBJ1-1; d_gene: -; v_gene: TRBV12-3/TRBV12-4; abundance: many; CDR3nt: TGTGCCAGCAGTTTATCTGCCGAGGACACTGAAGCTTTCTTT; CDR3aa: CASSLSAEDTEAFF
j_gene: TRBJ1-5; d_gene: TRBD1; v_gene: TRBV18; abundance: once; CDR3nt: TGTGCCAGCTCACCTACGACAGGGGGGAGCAATCAGCCCCAGCATTTT; CDR3aa: CASSPTTGGSNQPQHF
j_gene: TRBJ2-1; d_gene: TRBD2; v_gene: TRBV5-1; abundance: many; CDR3nt: TGCGCCAGCAGCGCCGGACTAGCGGGGATATCCTACAATGAGCAGTTCTTC; CDR3aa: CASSAGLAGISYNEQFF
j_gene: TRBJ2-5; d_gene: -; v_gene: TRBV9; abundance: many; CDR3nt: TGTGCCAGCAGCGTAGCTCCTAGCGCCCTGGAGACCCAGTACTTC; CDR3aa: CASSVAPSALETQYF
j_gene: TRBJ2-5; d_gene: -; v_gene: TRBV5-1; abundance: many; CDR3nt: TGCGCCAGCAGCTCCGGGACGGCTAAAGAGACCCAGTACTTC; CDR3aa: CASSSGTAKETQYF
j_gene: TRBJ2-1; d_gene: TRBD1; v_gene: TRBV12-3/TRBV12-4; abundance: few; CDR3nt: TGTGCCAGCAGTTTACGGCAGGGGGCCTGGTTTGAGCAGTTCTTC; CDR3aa: CASSLRQGAWFEQFF
j_gene: TRBJ2-3; d_gene: -; v_gene: TRBV20-1; abundance: many; CDR3nt: TGCAGTGCTAGACTACATCCTATCACAGATACGCAGTATTTT; CDR3aa: CSARLHPITDTQYF
j_gene: TRBJ2-1; d_gene: -; v_gene: TRBV3-1; abundance: many; CDR3nt: TGTGCCAGCAGCCAGGGGGATGAGCAGTTCTTC; CDR3aa: CASSQGDEQFF
j_gene: TRBJ1-1; d_gene: -; v_gene: TRBV6-6; abundance: many; CDR3nt: TGTGCCAGCAGCCGTAAACTGAACACTGAAGCTTTCTTT; CDR3aa: CASSRKLNTEAFF
j_gene: TRBJ2-1; d_gene: -; v_gene: TRBV9; abundance: -; CDR3nt: TGTGCCAGCAGCGTAGAATCGGGCCGGGCCGCGGCCTACAATGAGCAGTTCTTC; CDR3aa: CASSVESGRAAAYNEQFF
j_gene: TRBJ1-5; d_gene: -; v_gene: TRBV15; abundance: many; CDR3nt: TGTGCCACCGCGTCCCAAGGCAATCAGCCCCAGCATTTT; CDR3aa: CATASQGNQPQHF
j_gene: TRBJ2-7; d_gene: -; v_gene: TRBV18; abundance: many; CDR3nt: TGTGCCAGCTCACCACCAACGGTTTCCTACGAGCAGTACTTC; CDR3aa: CASSPPTVSYEQYF
j_gene: TRBJ2-1; d_gene: TRBD2; v_gene: TRBV20-1; abundance: many; CDR3nt: TGCAGTGTCGCTAGCGGGAGCCCTCTTGGCAATGAGCAGTTCTTC; CDR3aa: CSVASGSPLGNEQFF
j_gene: TRBJ2-7; d_gene: -; v_gene: TRBV20-1; abundance: many; CDR3nt: TGCAGTGCTAGAGATCCGGCCTCCTACGAGCAGTACTTC; CDR3aa: CSARDPASYEQYF